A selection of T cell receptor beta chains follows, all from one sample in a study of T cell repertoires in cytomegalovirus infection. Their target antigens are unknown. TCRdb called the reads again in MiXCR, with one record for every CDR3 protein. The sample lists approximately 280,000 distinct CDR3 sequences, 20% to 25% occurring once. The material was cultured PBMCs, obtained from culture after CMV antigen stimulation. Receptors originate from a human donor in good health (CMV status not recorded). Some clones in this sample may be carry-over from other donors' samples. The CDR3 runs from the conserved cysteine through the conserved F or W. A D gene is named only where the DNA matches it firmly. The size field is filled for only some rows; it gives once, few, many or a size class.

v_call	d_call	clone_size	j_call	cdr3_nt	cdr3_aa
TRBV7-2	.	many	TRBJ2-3	TGTGCCAGCAGCTTATTGGGAGGAGAGACAGATACGCAGTATTTT	CASSLLGGETDTQYF
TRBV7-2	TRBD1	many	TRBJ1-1	TGTGCCAGCAGCCACAGAGACAGGGGAATTCCGAACACTGAAGCTTTCTTT	CASSHRDRGIPNTEAFF
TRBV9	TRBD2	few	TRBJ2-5	TGTGCCAGCAGCCCAGCTAGCGGTCTGGAGACCCAGTACTTC	CASSPASGLETQYF
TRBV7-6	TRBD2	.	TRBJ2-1	TGTGCCAGCAGCACCAGCGGGAGGGTCTCCTACAATGAGCAGTTCTTC	CASSTSGRVSYNEQFF
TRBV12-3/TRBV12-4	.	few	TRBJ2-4	TGTGCCAGCAGTTTGGCGAATAGACGGGCCAAAAACATTCAGTACTTC	CASSLANRRAKNIQYF
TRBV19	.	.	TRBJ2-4	TGTGCCAGTAGCCCCCTGTTTCCGTCGAGCATTCAGTACTTC	CASSPLFPSSIQYF
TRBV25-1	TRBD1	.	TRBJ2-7	TGTGCCAGCATACCGGGACAGGGTGTCGAGCAGTACTTC	CASIPGQGVEQYF
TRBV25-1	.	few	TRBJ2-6	TGTGCCAGCAGTGACACAGGGACAAACGTCCTGACTTTC	CASSDTGTNVLTF
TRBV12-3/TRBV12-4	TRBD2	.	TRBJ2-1	TGTGCCAGCAGTGGCCCGGGTGCGGGGGGCGGAAATGAGCAGTTCTTC	CASSGPGAGGGNEQFF
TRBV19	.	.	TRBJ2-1	TGTGCCAGTAGAGGGGAGCCTCCGTTCTACAATGAGCAGTTCTTC	CASRGEPPFYNEQFF
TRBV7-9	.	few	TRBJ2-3	TGTGCCAGCAGCTCGGGGACCGCCAAATCACAGTATTTT	CASSSGTAKSQYF
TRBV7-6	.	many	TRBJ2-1	TGTGCCAGCAGCTTACGGGCGGGAAGTTCCTACAATGAGCAGTTCTTC	CASSLRAGSSYNEQFF
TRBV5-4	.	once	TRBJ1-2	TGTGCCAGCAGCTTGGGGGGTATGGGGGCGCCGGATGGCTACACCTTC	CASSLGGMGAPDGYTF
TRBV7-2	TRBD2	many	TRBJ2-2	TGTGCCAGCAGCTTAGTTGGGGGGGTGAACACCGGGGAGCTGTTTTTT	CASSLVGGVNTGELFF
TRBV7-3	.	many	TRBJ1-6	TGTGCCAGCAGCCCAGGGTGGGATTCACCCCTCCACTTT	CASSPGWDSPLHF
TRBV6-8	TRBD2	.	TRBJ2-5	TGTGCCAGCAGGAGGACTAGCGGGATTGGAGAGACCCAGTACTTC	CASRRTSGIGETQYF
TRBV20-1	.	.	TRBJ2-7	TGCAGTGCTGACAGGGGAGGGTACGAGCAGTACTTC	CSADRGGYEQYF
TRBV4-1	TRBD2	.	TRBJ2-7	TGCGCCAGCAGCCCAACGACTAGCGGGACCGACGAGCAGTACTTC	CASSPTTSGTDEQYF
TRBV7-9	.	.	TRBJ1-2	TGTGCCAGCAGCTTAGTTAGTCCTCTCGAGGGCTACACCTTC	CASSLVSPLEGYTF
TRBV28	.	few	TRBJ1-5	TGTGCCAGCAGTTTTCTGGGCGGGGATGGGACTAGCAATCAGCCCCAGCATTTT	CASSFLGGDGTSNQPQHF
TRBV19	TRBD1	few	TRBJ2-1	TGTGCCAGTAGTATAAATGGCGGGACAGGACTGTACAATGAGCAGTTCTTC	CASSINGGTGLYNEQFF
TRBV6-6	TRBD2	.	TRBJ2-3	TGTGCCAGCACGGGACTAGCGGGAGTACGGGAGACGCAGTATTTT	CASTGLAGVRETQYF
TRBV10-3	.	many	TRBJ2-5	TGTGCCATCAGAGCTCTCGACTCGCTCGGGGAGACCCAGTACTTC	CAIRALDSLGETQYF
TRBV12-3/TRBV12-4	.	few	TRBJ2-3	TGTGCCAGCAGTTCTCCGCCAGGGGGCACAGATACGCAGTATTTT	CASSSPPGGTDTQYF
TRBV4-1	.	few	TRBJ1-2	TGCGCCAGCAGCCAAATGAACGACTATGGCTACACCTTC	CASSQMNDYGYTF
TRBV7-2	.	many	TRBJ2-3	TGTGCCAGCAGCAAACAGTTGAGCTTCGCAGATACGCAGTATTTT	CASSKQLSFADTQYF
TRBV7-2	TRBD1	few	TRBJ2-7	TGTGCCAGCAGCTTGAGGCCGGGACAGTCCTACGAGCAGTACTTC	CASSLRPGQSYEQYF
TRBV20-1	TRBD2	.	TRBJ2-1	TGCAGTGCCGGGAGGTCAAGCGGGAGTTTTGAGCAGTTCTTC	CSAGRSSGSFEQFF
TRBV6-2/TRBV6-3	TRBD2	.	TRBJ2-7	TGTGCCAGCAGTTACCGCGGGAGTTTTTACGAGCAGTACTTC	CASSYRGSFYEQYF
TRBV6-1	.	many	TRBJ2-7	TGTGCCAGCAAGGACTATCTCTACGAGCAGTACTTC	CASKDYLYEQYF
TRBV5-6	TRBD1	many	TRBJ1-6	TGTGCCAGCAGCCTGGTAGGACAGGGTTCGGGACCCCTCCACTTT	CASSLVGQGSGPLHF
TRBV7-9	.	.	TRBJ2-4	TGTGCCAGCAGCTTACGCGGGACAGACATTCAGTACTTC	CASSLRGTDIQYF
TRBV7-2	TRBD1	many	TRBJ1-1	TGTGCCAGCAGCAGCCAGGACAGGCTTATTCGCATGAACACTGAAGCTTTCTTT	CASSSQDRLIRMNTEAFF
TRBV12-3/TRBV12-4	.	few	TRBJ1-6	TGTGCCAGCAGTTTAGCGCAATCACCCCTCCACTTT	CASSLAQSPLHF
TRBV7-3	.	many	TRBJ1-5	TGTGCCAGCAGCCCGACAGGATGGGAGAAGGGCAATCAGCCCCAGCATTTT	CASSPTGWEKGNQPQHF
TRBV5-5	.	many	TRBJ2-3	TGTGCCAGCAGCTTTGAATGGGGCACAGATACGCAGTATTTT	CASSFEWGTDTQYF
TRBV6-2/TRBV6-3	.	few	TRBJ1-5	TGTGCCAGCAGTTACGCGGGAAGCAATCAGCCCCAGCATTTT	CASSYAGSNQPQHF
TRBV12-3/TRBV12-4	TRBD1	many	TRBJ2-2	TGTGCCAGCAGTTCAGGTGGTGGACAGGGGAGCACCGGGGAGCTGTTTTTT	CASSSGGGQGSTGELFF
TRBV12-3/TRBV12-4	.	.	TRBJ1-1	TGTGCCAGCAGTTTGGAAGCGGCGGGGGGAGAAGCTTTCTTT	CASSLEAAGGEAFF
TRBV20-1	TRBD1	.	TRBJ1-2	TGCAGTGCTAGACCACTACAAGGGGACAGGCCAACGTGGGGCTACACCTTC	CSARPLQGDRPTWGYTF
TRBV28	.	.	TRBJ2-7	TGTGCCAGCGGGACCCGAAGTGTGGAGCAGTACTTC	CASGTRSVEQYF
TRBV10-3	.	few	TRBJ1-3	TGTGCCATCAGTGCTGGCAGCCTCTCTGGAAACACCATATATTTT	CAISAGSLSGNTIYF
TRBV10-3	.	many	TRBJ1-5	TGTGCCATCAGTGAGTCGGGCAGCAATCAGCCCCAGCATTTT	CAISESGSNQPQHF
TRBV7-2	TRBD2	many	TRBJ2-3	TGTGCCAGCAACAAGCGGGAGTCAAATACGCAGTATTTT	CASNKRESNTQYF
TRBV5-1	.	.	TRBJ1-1	TGCGCCAGCAGCCGGGGCCAAGGCACTGAAGCTTTCTTT	CASSRGQGTEAFF
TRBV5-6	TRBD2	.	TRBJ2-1	TGTGCCAGCAGCTTGGCACTAGCGGTGTACAATGAGCAGTTCTTC	CASSLALAVYNEQFF
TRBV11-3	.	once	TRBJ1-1	TGTGCCAGCAGGGAGGGTTCGGCAGCCAGCACTGAAGCTTTCTTT	CASREGSAASTEAFF
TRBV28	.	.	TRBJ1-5	TGTGCCAGCGTTAGGGGGGGGGGGGGGGAAGGGGAAGAGGGTCAGCCCCAGCATTTT	CASVRGGGGEGEEGQPQHF
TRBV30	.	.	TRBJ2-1	TGTGCCTGGAGTACCCGAAGGCCCGACCAGTTCTTC	CAWSTRRPDQFF
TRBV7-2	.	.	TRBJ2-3	TGTGCCAGCAGTCCCTATAGCGGCACAGATACGCAGTATTTT	CASSPYSGTDTQYF
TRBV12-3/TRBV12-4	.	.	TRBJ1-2	TGTGCCAGCAGTTTGACTGAGACAGCTCGGGGCTACACCTTC	CASSLTETARGYTF
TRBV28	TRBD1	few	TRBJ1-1	TGTGCCAGCAGCCCCGGACAGGGGGCATCTGAAGCTTTCTTT	CASSPGQGASEAFF
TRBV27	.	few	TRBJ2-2	TGTGCCAGCCGGGACTTTGCGAACACCGGGGAGCTGTTTTTT	CASRDFANTGELFF
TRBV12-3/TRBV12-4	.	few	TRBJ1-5	TGTGCCAGCAGAGATACCGGGAGTCCGGCGGATCAGCCCCAGCATTTT	CASRDTGSPADQPQHF
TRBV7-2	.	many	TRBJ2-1	TGTGCCAGCAGCTTAGTTTCACGCAGCTCCTACAATGAGCAGTTCTTC	CASSLVSRSSYNEQFF
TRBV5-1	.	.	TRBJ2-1	TGCGCCAGCAGCTTGGGTACTACAAGGGGGAATGAGCAGTTCTTC	CASSLGTTRGNEQFF
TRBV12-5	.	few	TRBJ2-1	TGTGCTAGTGGTTTGGCAAACAACAATGAGCAGTTCTTC	CASGLANNNEQFF